This T cell receptor (beta chain) was obtained from a study of T cell repertoires in cytomegalovirus infection. This clonotype was counted many times. Its antigen remains unidentified. A single record per CDR3 protein comes from TCRdb applying MiXCR to the reads. The sample has 900,000 to 950,000 distinct CDR3 sequences; approximately 31% are singletons. The V and J ends lost 1 base and 3 bases respectively, with 10 bases between them. This CDR3 has 14 residues. Germline CDR1 is SGHVS and CDR2 is FNYEAQ. The sample in question was cultured CD8+ T cells from PBMCs, obtained from culture after CMV antigen stimulation. The V call is TRBV7-6, the J call TRBJ2-7; a weak D match, TRBD1 (6 bases). The origin of this receptor is a human donor in good health (CMV status not recorded). Some clones in this sample may be carry-over from other donors' samples. CDR3 DNA sequence: TGTGCCAGCAGCTTAGGCAGGGGCAACTACGAGCAGTACTTC. Its translation: CASSLGRGNYEQYF. Together with reference TRBV7-6 and TRBJ2-7, the CDR3 gives the full variable domain: GAGVSQSPRYKVTKRGQDVALRCDPISGHVSLYWYRQALGQGPEFLTYFNYEAQQDKSGLPNDRFSAERPEGSISTLTIQRTEQRDSAMYRCASSLGRGNYEQYFGPGTRLTVT.